This T cell receptor (beta chain) stems from a study of T cells after yellow fever vaccination. Study-level information: Some fractions had low cell numbers, and these were prepared with SMART-Seq v4 Ultra Low Input. Study-level results: Most primary-vaccination clones recurred post-booster (approximately 95% CD4, around 86% CD8). Within FACS-sorted repertoires, abundant clonotypes contaminating from the bulk population could be present.

UMIs and a universal primer site were added when TCR cDNA was made by 5'RACE template switching. TCRdb called the 5' RACE reads again in MiXCR, with one record for every CDR3 protein. The sample shows 400,000 or so distinct CDR3 sequences, approximately 5.7% of them seen only once. After removal of 6 bases from V and 8 bases from J, the junction contained 6 bases not matched to a gene. The germline gives CDR1 MDHEN, CDR2 SYDVKM. The CDR3 loop spans 15 amino acids. This clonotype showed up just a few times. The antigen is undetermined. Specimen: PBMCs, collected 5 days after the yellow fever booster vaccination. This chain joins TRBV28 and TRBJ2-1, with 14 bases matching TRBD2. The sequence derives from a man under 40 who received the YFV17D yellow fever vaccine. CDR3 nucleotide sequence: TGTGCCAGCAGGGGACTAGCGGGAGTTTTGGATGAGCAGTTCTTC. It yields the protein CASRGLAGVLDEQFF.